The clone carrying this T cell receptor (beta chain) has a handful of counts. Antigen: not known. A clone one base away is much larger, so this may be a read error. Through a sample-barcoded 5' primer and a J-beta primer mix, a second PCR was run for roughly 7 to 12 cycles. A 12-random-nucleotide template-switch adaptor tagged each cDNA molecule. MiXCR, applied by TCRdb to the 5' RACE reads, yields one record per CDR3 protein. The table shows some 900,000 distinct CDR3 sequences, with about 30% occurring only once. This CDR3 region has 13 residues. CDR1 and CDR2 (germline): SGHTA, FQGNSA. The V end lost 3 bases, the J end lost 6 bases, and 9 bases lay between the germline ends. These data are taken from a study of blood T cells in healthy people across ages. General study points: Changes seen in expanded clonotypes were possibly confounded by donor CMV status left unknown. Researchers said unsorted PBMCs prevented a conclusive naive versus antigen-experienced comparison.

This clonotype originated in a woman of 80 years or more in good health. Input material: blood. The V gene is TRBV7-2, the J gene TRBJ2-1; D call uncertain. The CDR3 bases are TGTGCCAGCAGCTTTTCCCCCTGCAATGAGCAGTTCTTC. It encodes CASSFSPCNEQFF. Looking up the rest from reference TRBV7-2 and TRBJ2-1 gives the full variable domain: GAGVSQSPSNKVTEKGKDVELRCDPISGHTALYWYRQSLGQGLEFLIYFQGNSAPDKSGLPSDRFSAERTGGSVSTLTIQRTQQEDSAVYLCASSFSPCNEQFFGPGTRLTVL.